Described below is a single T cell receptor beta chain sequence and its context. Its antigen is currently unknown. This entry comes from a study of cytomegalovirus exposure and HLA in healthy donors. V dropped 3 bases and J dropped 6; count of bases not matched to a gene: 14. The length of the CDR3 is 16 residues. Germline loops: CDR1 LGHNA, CDR2 YNFKEQ. 13 Jbeta primers and 60 Vbeta primers were used for the PCR. Profiling relied on immunoSEQ multiplex PCR, and the TCRdb table lists in-frame clones only, not all of them. Across tens of thousands of clones, the top ten clones capture 6.5% to 8.5% of the sample. The study's findings and limits: The study labeled 170 or so TCR beta chains cytomegalovirus-associated. Later, an analysis showed that TCR beta chains associated with HLA were more clonally expanded than others that were equally common.

The receptor comes from a woman aged 40 to 50 in good health and CMV-seronegative. The material sequenced was PBMCs. The rearrangement links TRBV4-2 to TRBJ2-7, with 7 bases fitting TRBD1. The CDR3 here is CASSHARRQGDGEQYF. As DNA, the CDR3 is TGTGCCAGCAGCCACGCAAGGCGGCAGGGGGATGGCGAGCAGTACTTC.